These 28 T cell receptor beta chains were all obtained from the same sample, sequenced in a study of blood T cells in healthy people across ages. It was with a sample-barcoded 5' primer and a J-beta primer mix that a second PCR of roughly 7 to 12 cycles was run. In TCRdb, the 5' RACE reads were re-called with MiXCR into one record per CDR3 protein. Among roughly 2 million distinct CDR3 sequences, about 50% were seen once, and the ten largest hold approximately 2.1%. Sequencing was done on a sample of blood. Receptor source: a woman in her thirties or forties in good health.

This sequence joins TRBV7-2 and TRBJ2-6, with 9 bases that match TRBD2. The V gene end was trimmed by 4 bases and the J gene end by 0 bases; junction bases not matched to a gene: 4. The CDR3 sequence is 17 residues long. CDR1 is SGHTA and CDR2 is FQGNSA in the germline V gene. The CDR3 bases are TGTGCCAGCAGCTGGGCTAGCGGGGCCTCTGGGGCCAACGTCCTGACTTTC. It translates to CASSWASGASGANVLTF.

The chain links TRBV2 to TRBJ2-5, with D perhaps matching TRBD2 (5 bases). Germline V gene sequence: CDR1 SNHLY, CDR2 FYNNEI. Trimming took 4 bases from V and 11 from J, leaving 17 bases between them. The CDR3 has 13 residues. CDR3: CASSAARAGEQYF. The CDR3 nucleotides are TGTGCCAGCAGTGCGGCGAGGGCTGGTGAGCAGTACTTC.

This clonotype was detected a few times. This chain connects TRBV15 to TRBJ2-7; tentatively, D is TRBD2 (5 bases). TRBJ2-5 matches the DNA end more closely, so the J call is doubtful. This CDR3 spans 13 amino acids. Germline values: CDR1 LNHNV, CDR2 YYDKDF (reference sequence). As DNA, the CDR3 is TGTGCCACCAGCAAGATACTAGAGGGGACCCAGTACTTC. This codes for CATSKILEGTQYF.

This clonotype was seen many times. CDR3 nucleotide sequence: TGCAGTGCTAGTGGGACACCCTCAGGTTCACCCCTCCACTTT. Translation: CSASGTPSGSPLHF. V and J are TRBV20-1 and TRBJ1-6; D is possibly TRBD1 (6 bases). Germline V gene lookup returns CDR1 DFQATT and CDR2 SNEGSKA (reference sequence). The CDR3 runs to 14 residues. The V end was cut by 3 bases, the J end by 9 bases, with 15 bases between.

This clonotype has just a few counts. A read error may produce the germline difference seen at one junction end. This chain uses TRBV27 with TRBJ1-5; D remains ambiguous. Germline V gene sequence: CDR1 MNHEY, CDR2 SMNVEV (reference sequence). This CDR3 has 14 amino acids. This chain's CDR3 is CASSLSGNNQPQHF. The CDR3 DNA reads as TGTGCCAGTAGTTTATCGGGGAACAATCAGCCCCAGCATTTT.

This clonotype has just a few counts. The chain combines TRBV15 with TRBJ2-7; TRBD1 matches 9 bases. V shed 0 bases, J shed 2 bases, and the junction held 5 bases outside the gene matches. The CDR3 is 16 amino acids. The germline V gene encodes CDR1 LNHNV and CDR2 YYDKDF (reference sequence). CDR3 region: CATSREDRGVAYEQYF. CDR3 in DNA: TGTGCCACCAGCAGAGAGGACAGGGGAGTAGCCTACGAGCAGTACTTC.

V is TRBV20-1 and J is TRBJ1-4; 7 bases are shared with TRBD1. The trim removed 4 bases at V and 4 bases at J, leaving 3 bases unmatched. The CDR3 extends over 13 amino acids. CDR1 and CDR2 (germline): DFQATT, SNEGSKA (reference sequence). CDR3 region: CSAKGQYNEKLFF. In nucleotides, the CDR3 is TGCAGTGCTAAGGGACAGTATAATGAAAAACTGTTTTTT.

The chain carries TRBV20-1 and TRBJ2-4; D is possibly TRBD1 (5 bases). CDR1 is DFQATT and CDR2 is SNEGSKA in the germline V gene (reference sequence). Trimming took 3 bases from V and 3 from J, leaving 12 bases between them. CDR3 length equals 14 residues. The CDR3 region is CSARIGVGKNIQYF. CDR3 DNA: TGCAGTGCTAGGATAGGGGTTGGCAAAAACATTCAGTACTTC.

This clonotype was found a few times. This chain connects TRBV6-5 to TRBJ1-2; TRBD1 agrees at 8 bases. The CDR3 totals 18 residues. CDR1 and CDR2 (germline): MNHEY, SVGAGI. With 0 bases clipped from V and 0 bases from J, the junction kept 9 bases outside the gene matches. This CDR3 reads CASSYSGRGLLANYGYTF. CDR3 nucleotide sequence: TGTGCCAGCAGTTACTCGGGCAGGGGGCTTTTAGCTAACTATGGCTACACCTTC.

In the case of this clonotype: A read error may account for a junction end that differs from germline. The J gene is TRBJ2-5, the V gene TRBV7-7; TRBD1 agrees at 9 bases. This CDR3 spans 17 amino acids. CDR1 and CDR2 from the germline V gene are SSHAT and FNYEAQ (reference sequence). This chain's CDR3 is CASSLGVDRGTQETQYF. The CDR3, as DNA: TGTGCTAGCAGCTTAGGTGTCGACAGGGGGACCCAAGAGACCCAGTACTTC. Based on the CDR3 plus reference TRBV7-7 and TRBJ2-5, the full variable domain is GAGVSQSPRYKVTKRGQDVTLRCDPISSHATLYWYQQALGQGPEFLTYFNYEAQPDKSGLPSDRFSAERPEGSISTLTIQRTEQRDSAMYRCASSLGVDRGTQETQYFGPGTRLLVL.

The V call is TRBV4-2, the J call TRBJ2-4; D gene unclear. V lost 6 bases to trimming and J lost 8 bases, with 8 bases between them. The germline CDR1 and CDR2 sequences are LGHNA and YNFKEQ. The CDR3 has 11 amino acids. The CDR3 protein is CASSESDIQYF. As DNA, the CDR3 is TGTGCCAGCAGTGAGTCGGACATTCAGTACTTC.

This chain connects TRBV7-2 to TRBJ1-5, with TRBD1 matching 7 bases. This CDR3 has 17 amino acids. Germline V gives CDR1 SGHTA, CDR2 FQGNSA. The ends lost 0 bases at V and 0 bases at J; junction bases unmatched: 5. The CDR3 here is CASSLAPTGYSNQPQHF. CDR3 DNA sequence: TGTGCCAGCAGCTTAGCGCCGACAGGGTATAGCAATCAGCCCCAGCATTTT.

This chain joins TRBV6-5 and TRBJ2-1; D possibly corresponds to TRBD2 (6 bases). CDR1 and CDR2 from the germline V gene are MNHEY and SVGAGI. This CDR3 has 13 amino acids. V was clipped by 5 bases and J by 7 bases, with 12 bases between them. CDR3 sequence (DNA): TGTGCCAGCAGTGACGCGGGACCTAATGAGCAGTTCTTC. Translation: CASSDAGPNEQFF.

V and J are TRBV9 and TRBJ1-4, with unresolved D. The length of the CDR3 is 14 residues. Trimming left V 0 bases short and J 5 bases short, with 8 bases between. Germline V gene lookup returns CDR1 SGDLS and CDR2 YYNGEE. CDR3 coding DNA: TGTGCCAGCAGCGTAGATGGGTTCAATGAAAAACTGTTTTTT. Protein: CASSVDGFNEKLFF.

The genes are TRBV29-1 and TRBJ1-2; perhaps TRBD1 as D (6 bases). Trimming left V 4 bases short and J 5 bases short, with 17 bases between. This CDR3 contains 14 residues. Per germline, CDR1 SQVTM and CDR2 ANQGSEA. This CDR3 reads CSVVRLTGTYGYTF. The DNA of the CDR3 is TGCAGCGTTGTGCGGCTCACAGGGACGTATGGCTACACCTTC.

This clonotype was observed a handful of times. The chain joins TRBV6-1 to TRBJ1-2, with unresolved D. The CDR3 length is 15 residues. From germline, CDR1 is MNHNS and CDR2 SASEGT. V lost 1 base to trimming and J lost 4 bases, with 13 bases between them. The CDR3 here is CASSEGGPVGYGYTF. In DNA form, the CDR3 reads TGTGCCAGCAGTGAAGGAGGACCGGTCGGCTATGGCTACACCTTC.

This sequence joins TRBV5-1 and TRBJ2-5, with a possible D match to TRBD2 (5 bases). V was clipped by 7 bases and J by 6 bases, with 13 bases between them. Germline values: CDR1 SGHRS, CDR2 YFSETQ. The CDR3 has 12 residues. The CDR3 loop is CASYEEEKTQYF. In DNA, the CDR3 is TGCGCCAGCTACGAGGAGGAGAAGACCCAGTACTTC.

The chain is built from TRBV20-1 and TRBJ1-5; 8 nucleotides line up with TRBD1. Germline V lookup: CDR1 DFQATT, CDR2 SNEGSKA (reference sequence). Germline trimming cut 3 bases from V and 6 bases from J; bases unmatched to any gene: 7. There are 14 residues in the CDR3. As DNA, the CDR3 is TGCAGTGCTAGGGAGGACAGGGAAAGTCAGCCCCAGCATTTT. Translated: CSAREDRESQPQHF.

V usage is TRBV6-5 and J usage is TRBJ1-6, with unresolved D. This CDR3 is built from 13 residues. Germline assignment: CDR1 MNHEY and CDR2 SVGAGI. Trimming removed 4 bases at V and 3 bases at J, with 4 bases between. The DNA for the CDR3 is TGTGCCAGCAGTTCTAACTATAATTCACCCCTCCACTTT. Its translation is CASSSNYNSPLHF.

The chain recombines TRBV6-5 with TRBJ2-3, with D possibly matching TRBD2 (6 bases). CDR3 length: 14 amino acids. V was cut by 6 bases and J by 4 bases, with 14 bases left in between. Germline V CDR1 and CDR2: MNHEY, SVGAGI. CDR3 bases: TGTGCCAGCAGGCAGACTAGTCGAGCAGATACGCAGTATTTT. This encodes CASRQTSRADTQYF.

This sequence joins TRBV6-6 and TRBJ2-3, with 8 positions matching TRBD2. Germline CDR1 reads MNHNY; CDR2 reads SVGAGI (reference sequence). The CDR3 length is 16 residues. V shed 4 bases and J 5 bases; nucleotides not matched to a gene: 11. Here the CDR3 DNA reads TGTGCCAGCAGTTGGTCTCGCGGGGGGACGGGAGATACGCAGTATTTT. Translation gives CASSWSRGGTGDTQYF.

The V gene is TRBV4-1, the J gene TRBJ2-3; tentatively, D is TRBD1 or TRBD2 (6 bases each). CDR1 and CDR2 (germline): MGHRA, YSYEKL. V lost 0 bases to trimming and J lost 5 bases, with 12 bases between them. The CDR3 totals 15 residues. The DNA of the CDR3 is TGCGCCAGCAGCCAAGATAGGGGGGTTGGAGATACGCAGTATTTT. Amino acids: CASSQDRGVGDTQYF.

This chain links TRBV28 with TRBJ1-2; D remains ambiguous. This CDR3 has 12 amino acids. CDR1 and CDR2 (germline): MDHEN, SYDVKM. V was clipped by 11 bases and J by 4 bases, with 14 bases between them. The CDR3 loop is CAAVDSIYGYTF. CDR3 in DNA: TGTGCCGCAGTGGATTCCATCTATGGCTACACCTTC.

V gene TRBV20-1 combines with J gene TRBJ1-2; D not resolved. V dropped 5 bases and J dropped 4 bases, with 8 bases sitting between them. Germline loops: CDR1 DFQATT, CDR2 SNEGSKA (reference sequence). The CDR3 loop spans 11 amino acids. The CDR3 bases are TGCAGTGCTCCCTACAGCTATGGCTACACCTTC. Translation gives CSAPYSYGYTF.

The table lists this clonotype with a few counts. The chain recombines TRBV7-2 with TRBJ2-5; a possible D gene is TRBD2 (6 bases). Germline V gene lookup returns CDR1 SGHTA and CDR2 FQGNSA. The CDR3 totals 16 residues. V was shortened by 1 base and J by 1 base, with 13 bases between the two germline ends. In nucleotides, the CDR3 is TGTGCCAGCAGCTTAGGCAATCGGGGGACCCAAGAGACCCAGTACTTC. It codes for CASSLGNRGTQETQYF.

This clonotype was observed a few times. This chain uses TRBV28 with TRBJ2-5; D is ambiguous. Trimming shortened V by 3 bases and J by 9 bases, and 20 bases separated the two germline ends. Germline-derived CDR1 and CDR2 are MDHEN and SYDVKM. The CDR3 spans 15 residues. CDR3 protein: CASSLGVRIGLAQYF. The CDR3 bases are TGTGCCAGCAGTTTGGGTGTTAGGATCGGTTTGGCCCAGTACTTC.

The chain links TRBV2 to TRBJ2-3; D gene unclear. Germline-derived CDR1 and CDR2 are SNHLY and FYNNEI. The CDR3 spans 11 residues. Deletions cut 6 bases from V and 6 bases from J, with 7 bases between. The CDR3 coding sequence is TGTGCCAGCAGGACGGAGGATACGCAGTATTTT. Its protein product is CASRTEDTQYF.

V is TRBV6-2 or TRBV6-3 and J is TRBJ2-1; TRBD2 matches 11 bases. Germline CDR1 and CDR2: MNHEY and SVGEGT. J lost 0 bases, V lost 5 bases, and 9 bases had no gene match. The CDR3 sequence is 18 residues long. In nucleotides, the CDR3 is TGTGCCAGCAGTACTCGGACTAGCGGGCCTAGCTCCTACAATGAGCAGTTCTTC. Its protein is CASSTRTSGPSSYNEQFF.